This TCR beta chain was sequenced during a study of CD8 T cells in Susac syndrome. Trimming cost V 4 bases and J 0 bases, with 13 bases left between them. Germline V gene data show CDR1 as MDHEN and CDR2 as SYDVKM. This CDR3 has 15 amino acids. It was with random hexamers that about 0.45 to 1 ug RNA was reverse transcribed. TCRdb called the immunoSEQ multiplex PCR reads again in MiXCR, with one record for every CDR3 protein. This sample has 150,000 to 200,000 distinct CDR3 sequences; around 94% occur once, and the top ten carry roughly 0.15%. Sequenced material: CD4+ T cells from PBMCs. This clonotype originated in a human donor in good health. This rearrangement joins TRBV28 to TRBJ2-7; D possibly matches TRBD1 or TRBD2 (5 bases each). The CDR3 here is CASSSEGRSSYEQYF. CDR3 DNA: TGTGCCAGCAGTTCCGAGGGGCGTAGCTCCTACGAGCAGTACTTC.